This T cell receptor beta chain was recovered during a study of T cells after yellow fever vaccination. This clonotype was recorded a few times. Its specificity is unknown. It was through 5'RACE template switching that TCR cDNA was made, with a universal primer site and UMIs added. One entry per CDR3 protein results from TCRdb running MiXCR on the 5' RACE reads. The sample has 120,000 or so distinct CDR3 sequences; almost 9% are singletons. Germline V gene lookup returns CDR1 SGHDT and CDR2 YYEEEE. The CDR3 loop spans 15 amino acids. The J segment lost 10 bases and the V segment lost 0 bases, leaving 6 bases of the junction unmatched. General study results and limits: A weaker but faster secondary response was observed, peaking on day 5 versus 15. Overall, a small share of clonotypes was seen in both CD4 and CD8 compartments. At 95% to 98% for CD4 and almost 90% for CD8, most primary-vaccination clones showed up again after the booster.

The specimen comprised CD8+ T cells sorted from PBMCs, sampled on the day of the yellow fever booster vaccination. This sequence joins TRBV5-6 and TRBJ2-1; TRBD2 aligns across 11 bases. This sequence originates from a man aged 18-30 years who received the YFV17D yellow fever vaccine. CDR3 bases: TGTGCCAGCAGCTTGGATCTAGCGGGGGGTCGAGAGCAGTTCTTC. Translation gives CASSLDLAGGREQFF.